The entry below describes one T cell receptor beta chain. Its antigen remains unknown. The sample is drawn from a study of identical twins. Findings of the study overall: Compared with unrelated sharing, twin-shared out-of-frame alpha sequences had more low-probability sequences.

A universal primer site was created by template switching, with the cDNA bearing unique molecular identifiers. TCRdb called the 5' RACE reads again in MiXCR, with one record for every CDR3 protein. In the table there are about 690,000 distinct CDR3 sequences, around 5.7% of which are singletons. All donors were healthy, and all were Caucasian. V gave up 5 bases and J gave up 3 bases; unmatched junction bases: 9. The CDR3 runs 16 residues. CDR1 MNHEY and CDR2 SMNVEV come from the germline V gene (reference sequence). This clonotype was sampled from a young man in good health. Sample: naive T cells sorted from blood. The chain is built from TRBV27 and TRBJ2-1; 8 bases agree with TRBD2. CDR3 protein: CASSPAGGGLYNEQFF. Here the CDR3 DNA reads TGTGCCAGCAGTCCCGCCGGGGGGGGCCTCTACAATGAGCAGTTCTTC.